This T cell receptor beta chain was recorded in a study of shared clonotypes between healthy human individuals. TCRdb keeps only in-frame clones here, not all; method: immunoSEQ multiplex PCR. The sample has about 2.2 million clones; just under 95% are singletons. Positive CCR7 selection of CD45RO-negative cells yielded the naive CD8 cells, and terminally differentiated effector memory CD45RA+ cells were excluded. Donors included only healthy HIV-negative adults lacking recent acute infections or vaccinations. Germline CDR1 and CDR2: SNHLY and FYNNEI. This CDR3 is built from 14 residues. V lost 7 bases, J lost 0 bases, and 12 bases lay in between. Note on this clone: Its antigen is unidentified.

Broader study findings: The four-donor shared clonotypes exceeded non-shared clonotypes in generation probability, with non-shared ones scoring lower. Sharing across four donors was highest in naive CD4 (approximately 5%) and lowest in memory CD8 (approximately 0.4%). Sample collection involved blood only; tissue repertoires are likely different.

Sequenced sample: naive CD8+ T cells from PBMCs. The source is a man aged 18 to 29 in good health. Some clones in this sample may be carry-over from other donors' samples. This rearrangement joins TRBV2 to TRBJ1-1; the D gene is possibly TRBD1 (6 bases). This CDR3 reads CASTGGVLNTEAFF. DNA for the CDR3: TGTGCCAGCACCGGGGGCGTATTGAACACTGAAGCTTTCTTT. The complete variable domain, with remaining parts taken from reference TRBV2 and TRBJ1-1, reads EPEVTQTPSHQVTQMGQEVILRCVPISNHLYFYWYRQILGQKVEFLVSFYNNEISEKSEIFDDQFSVERPDGSNFTLKIRSTKLEDSAMYFCASTGGVLNTEAFFGQGTRLTVV.